The T cell receptor beta chain under discussion was sequenced for a study of blood T cell repertoires in COVID-19. Per the authors' pipeline: Reference gene primer amplification gave estimated nucleated cell counts. Clones were read by immunoSEQ multiplex PCR, and TCRdb kept only the in-frame ones, dropping some. V, J and clone size are those of that table, while D and trimming were read from the DNA. The data show about 270,000 clones, approximately 90% seen once. The V gene lost 2 bases and the J gene lost 2 bases, with 10 bases spanning the gap. Germline V gene lookup returns CDR1 SQVTM and CDR2 ANQGSEA. CDR3 length: 15 amino acids. Participants, 18 to 89 years old, spanned more than 20 US areas. This clone has only one observation.

The clonotype originates from a woman under 40 with acute COVID-19. The material sequenced was PBMCs or T cells enriched from blood (not recorded which). The V call is TRBV29-1, the J call TRBJ2-6; no clear D. The chain's CDR3 is CSVEQDIPGANVLTF. The CDR3 DNA reads TGCAGCGTTGAACAAGACATCCCTGGGGCCAACGTCCTGACTTTC.